One sample yielded the 2 T cell receptor beta chains listed below, sequenced in a study of blood T cell repertoires in COVID-19. TCRdb keeps only in-frame clones here, not all; method: immunoSEQ multiplex PCR. The data contain roughly 70,000 clones, around 87% of them singletons. Sequences were obtained from peripheral blood. These receptors all come from a man between 70 and 80 years old with active COVID-19.

The chain is built from TRBV3-1 (or the pseudogene TRBV3-2) and TRBJ2-1; D is perhaps TRBD2 (6 bases). Germline CDR1 reads LGHDT; CDR2 reads YNNKEL (reference sequence). The V end was cut by 0 bases, the J end by 2 bases, with 14 bases between. CDR3 length: 17 residues. The CDR3, as DNA: TGTGCCAGCAGCCAAGATCGTGGTAGCGGCCCCTACAATGAGCAGTTCTTC. Translating it yields CASSQDRGSGPYNEQFF.

V is TRBV3-1 (or the pseudogene TRBV3-2) and J is TRBJ1-1; D possibly corresponds to TRBD1 (5 bases). The length of the CDR3 is 14 residues. V dropped 1 base and J dropped 2 bases, with 8 bases sitting between them. Germline V gives CDR1 LGHDT, CDR2 YNNKEL (reference sequence). CDR3 protein: CASSQGTPNTEAFF. In DNA form, the CDR3 reads TGTGCCAGCAGCCAAGGGACACCCAACACTGAAGCTTTCTTT.